The 5 T cell receptor beta chains given below trace back to one sample, sequenced in a study of cytomegalovirus exposure and HLA in healthy donors. Primers: 60 Vbeta forward and 13 Jbeta reverse. Produced via immunoSEQ multiplex PCR; TCRdb's table is partial and in-frame only. This sample carries around 200,000 clones, more than 85% of them seen once, and the ten largest clones take approximately 1%. The sequencing input was PBMCs. Receptors originate from a woman younger than 30 in good health and CMV-seronegative.

This chain connects TRBV19 to TRBJ1-1; D is possibly TRBD1 (5 bases). CDR1 and CDR2 (germline): LNHDA, SQIVND (reference sequence). V dropped 9 bases and J dropped 4 bases, with 12 bases sitting between them. This CDR3 has 12 amino acids. Here the CDR3 DNA reads TGTGCCAGCGTCCGGGGGAGCACTGAAGCTTTCTTT. This translates into CASVRGSTEAFF.

The chain employs TRBV7-8 and TRBJ2-7; maybe TRBD1 (6 bases). The germline CDR1 and CDR2 sequences are SGHVS and FQNEAQ. The CDR3 is 15 residues long. With 5 bases removed from V and 3 bases from J, the gap between germline ends came to 17 bases. The CDR3: CASSLEGTRLYEQYF. The CDR3 coding sequence is TGTGCCAGCAGCCTAGAGGGGACACGACTCTACGAGCAGTACTTC.

This clone has just one count. The sample carries other DNA sequences with the same CDR3. The rearrangement links TRBV5-1 to TRBJ2-1; 11 nucleotides line up with TRBD2. Trimming took 1 base from V and 5 from J; bases not matched to a gene: 2. CDR3 length equals 15 residues. Germline lookup yields CDR1 SGHRS and CDR2 YFSETQ. CDR3 in amino acids: CASSLLAGGDNEQFF. Written as DNA, the CDR3 is TGCGCCAGCAGCTTGCTAGCGGGAGGTGACAATGAGCAGTTCTTC.

The genes are TRBV9 and TRBJ2-4, with 9 positions matching TRBD2. The germline V gene encodes CDR1 SGDLS and CDR2 YYNGEE. The ends lost 2 bases at V and 6 bases at J; junction bases unmatched: 9. This CDR3 has 16 amino acids. As DNA, the CDR3 is TGTGCCAGCAGCGTCGAAGATCTAGCGGGGAGAAACATTCAGTACTTC. As protein: CASSVEDLAGRNIQYF.

As to this clone: Mismatch with germline at one junction end may stem from a read error. J is TRBJ2-7 and V is TRBV7-9, with D perhaps TRBD2 (6 bases). Looked up from germline, CDR1 is SEHNR and CDR2 is FQNEAQ (reference sequence). The length of the CDR3 is 16 residues. This chain's CDR3 is CSSSPQHGEGGYEQYF. The CDR3 nucleotides are TGTTCCAGCAGCCCCCAGCACGGAGAGGGAGGCTACGAGCAGTACTTC.